The entry that follows covers one TCR beta chain sequence. These data originate in a study of blood T cell repertoires in COVID-19. Individuals drawn from under 30 US areas were roughly 18 to 89 years old. Recovered status in Cohort 3 required two negative PCRs, clearance, or symptom resolution. Using immunoSEQ multiplex PCR, the repertoire was profiled, and TCRdb retains in-frame clones only, with some absent. The table includes fewer than 250,000 clones, approximately 84% detected once. Trimming removed 8 bases from V and 0 bases from J, with 20 bases in between. This CDR3 has 17 amino acids. The germline V gene has CDR1 MDHEN and CDR2 SYDVKM.

The specimen sequenced was PBMCs or T cells enriched from blood (not recorded which). The receptor was isolated from a woman aged 25 to 39 who had recovered from COVID-19. The J gene is TRBJ2-4, the V gene TRBV28; D is unresolved. CDR3 bases: TGTGCCAGCTCCGTAGAAGGCCAGGTGCTAGCCAAAAACATTCAGTACTTC. Protein sequence: CASSVEGQVLAKNIQYF.